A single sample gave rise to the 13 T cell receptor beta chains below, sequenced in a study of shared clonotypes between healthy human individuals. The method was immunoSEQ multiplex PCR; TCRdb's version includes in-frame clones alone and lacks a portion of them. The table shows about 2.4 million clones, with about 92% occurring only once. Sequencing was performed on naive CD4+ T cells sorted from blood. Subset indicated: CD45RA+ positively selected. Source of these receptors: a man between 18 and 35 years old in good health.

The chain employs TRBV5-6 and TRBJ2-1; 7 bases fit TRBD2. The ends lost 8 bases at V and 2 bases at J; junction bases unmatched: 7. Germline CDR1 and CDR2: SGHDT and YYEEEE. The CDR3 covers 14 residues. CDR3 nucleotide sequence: TGTGCCAGTGCGCGTCTAGCGGCCTACAATGAGCAGTTCTTC. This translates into CASARLAAYNEQFF.

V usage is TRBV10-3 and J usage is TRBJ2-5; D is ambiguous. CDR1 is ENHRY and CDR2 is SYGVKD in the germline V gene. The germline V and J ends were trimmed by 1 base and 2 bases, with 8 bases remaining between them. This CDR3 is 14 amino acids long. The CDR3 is CAISEYKPQETQYF. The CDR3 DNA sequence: TGTGCCATCAGTGAGTACAAGCCACAAGAGACCCAGTACTTC.

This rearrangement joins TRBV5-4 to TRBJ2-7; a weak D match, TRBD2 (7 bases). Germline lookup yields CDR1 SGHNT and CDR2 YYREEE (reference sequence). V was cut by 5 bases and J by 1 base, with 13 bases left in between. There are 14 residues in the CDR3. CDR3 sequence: CASRIAGASYEQYF. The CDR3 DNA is TGTGCCAGCAGGATTGCGGGGGCGTCCTACGAGCAGTACTTC.

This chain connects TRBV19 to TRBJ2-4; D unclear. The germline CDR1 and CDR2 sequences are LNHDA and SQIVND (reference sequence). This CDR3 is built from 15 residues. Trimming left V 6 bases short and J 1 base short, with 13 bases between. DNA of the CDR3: TGTGCCAGTAGACATGGGGATGCGGCCAAAAACATTCAGTACTTC. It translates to CASRHGDAAKNIQYF.

CDR3 DNA sequence: TGCAGCGTGAGGGGAGGGATCACCTCCTACGAGCAGTACTTC. Translation gives CSVRGGITSYEQYF. The chain couples TRBV29-1 to TRBJ2-7, with 7 nucleotides matching TRBD2. The CDR3 contains 14 residues. Germline V gives CDR1 SQVTM, CDR2 ANQGSEA. V lost 6 bases and J lost 0; bases outside the gene matches: 8.

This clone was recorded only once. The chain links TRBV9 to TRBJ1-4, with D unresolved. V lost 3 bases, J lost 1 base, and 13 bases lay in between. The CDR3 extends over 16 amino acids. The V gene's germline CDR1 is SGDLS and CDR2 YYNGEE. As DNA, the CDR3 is TGTGCCAGCAGCGCGGCGACGGGTCTAACTAATGAAAAACTGTTTTTT. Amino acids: CASSAATGLTNEKLFF.

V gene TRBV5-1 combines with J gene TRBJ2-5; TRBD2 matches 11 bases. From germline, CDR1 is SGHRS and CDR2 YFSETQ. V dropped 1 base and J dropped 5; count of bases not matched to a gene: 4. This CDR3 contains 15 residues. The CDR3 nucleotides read TGCGCCAGCAGCTTGTTGCCTAGCGGGAGGGAGACCCAGTACTTC. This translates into CASSLLPSGRETQYF.

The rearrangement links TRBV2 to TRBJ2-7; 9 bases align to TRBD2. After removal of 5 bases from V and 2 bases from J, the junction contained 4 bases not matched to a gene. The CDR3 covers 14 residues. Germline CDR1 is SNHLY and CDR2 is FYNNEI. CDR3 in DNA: TGTGCCAGCAGTATAGGACTAGCGACCTACGAGCAGTACTTC. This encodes CASSIGLATYEQYF.

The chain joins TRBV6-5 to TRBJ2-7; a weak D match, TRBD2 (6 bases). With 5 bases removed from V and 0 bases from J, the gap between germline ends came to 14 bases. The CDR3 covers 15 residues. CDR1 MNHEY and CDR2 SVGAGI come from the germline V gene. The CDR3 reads CASSRAGLFSYEQYF. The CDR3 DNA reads TGTGCCAGCAGTAGGGCGGGGCTCTTCTCCTACGAGCAGTACTTC.

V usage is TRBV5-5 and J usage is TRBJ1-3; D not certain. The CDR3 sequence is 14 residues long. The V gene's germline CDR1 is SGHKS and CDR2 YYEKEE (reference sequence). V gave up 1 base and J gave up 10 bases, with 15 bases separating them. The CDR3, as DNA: TGTGCCAGCAGCTTGCGGACTTCTTTGGGTACCATATATTTT. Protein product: CASSLRTSLGTIYF.

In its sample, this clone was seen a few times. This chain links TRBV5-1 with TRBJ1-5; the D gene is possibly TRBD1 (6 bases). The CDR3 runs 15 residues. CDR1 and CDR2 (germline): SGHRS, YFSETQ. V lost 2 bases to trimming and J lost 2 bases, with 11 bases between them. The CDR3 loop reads CASSLQGTGNQPQHF. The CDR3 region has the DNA TGCGCCAGCAGCTTACAGGGAACTGGCAATCAGCCCCAGCATTTT.

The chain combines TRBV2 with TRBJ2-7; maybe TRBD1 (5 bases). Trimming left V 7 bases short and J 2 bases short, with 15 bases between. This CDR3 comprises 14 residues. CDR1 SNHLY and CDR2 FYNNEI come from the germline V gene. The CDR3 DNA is TGTGCCAGCAAACTGACAGCATCCCCCTACGAGCAGTACTTC. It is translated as CASKLTASPYEQYF.

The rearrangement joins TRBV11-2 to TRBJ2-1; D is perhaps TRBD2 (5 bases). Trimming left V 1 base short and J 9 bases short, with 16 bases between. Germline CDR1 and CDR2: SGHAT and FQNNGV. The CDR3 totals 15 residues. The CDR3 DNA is TGTGCCAGCAGCTTAGTTGCGGGCAGGTACCTTGAGCAGTTCTTC. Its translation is CASSLVAGRYLEQFF. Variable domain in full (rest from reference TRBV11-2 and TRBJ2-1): EAGVAQSPRYKIIEKRQSVAFWCNPISGHATLYWYQQILGQGPKLLIQFQNNGVVDDSQLPKDRFSAERLKGVDSTLKIQPAKLEDSAVYLCASSLVAGRYLEQFFGPGTRLTVL.